A selection of T cell receptor beta chains follows, all from one sample in a study of patients and donors after allogeneic stem cell transplantation. Using its own MiXCR run on the RT-PCR reads, TCRdb lists one record per CDR3 protein. The sample has 150,000 or so distinct CDR3 sequences; nearly 25% are singletons. Sequenced material: blood, either unsorted or a sorted T cell fraction (not recorded which). The receptors were sampled from a human donor who was either an allogeneic HSCT recipient or a stem cell or donor lymphocyte infusion donor (not recorded which). It is not recorded whose cells these are; they may come from a transplant donor. Both conserved end residues are part of each CDR3. D genes are given only for firm matches. Size is stated for part of the rows, as once, few or many counts, or as a class when the clone is expanded.

TRBV5-5	TRBJ2-3	NA	NA	TGTGCCAGCAGCTTTTGGCTAGGGACAGATACGCAGTATTTT	CASSFWLGTDTQYF
TRBV7-9	TRBJ2-1	NA	NA	TGTGCCAGCAGCTTAGTGCTTATGGCCTACAATGAGCAGTTCTTC	CASSLVLMAYNEQFF
TRBV12-3/TRBV12-4	TRBJ2-5	NA	TRBD2	TGTGCCAGCAGTCAAACTAGCGAGTCGACCCAGTACTTC	CASSQTSESTQYF
TRBV5-1	TRBJ2-5	NA	NA	TGCGCCAGCAGCGGGCTACACAAAAATGGAGAGACCCAGTACTTC	CASSGLHKNGETQYF
TRBV10-3	TRBJ1-3	NA	TRBD1	TGTGCCATCAGTGTTCGGGACAGGGTGGATGGAAACACCATATATTTT	CAISVRDRVDGNTIYF
TRBV3-1	TRBJ2-7	NA	NA	TGTGCCAGCAGTGACACCCGGGGTGACGAGCAGTACTTC	CASSDTRGDEQYF
TRBV20-1	TRBJ1-6	few	NA	TGCAGTGCTAGAGCTCCGAAATCGGGACTTGCTTCACCCCTCCACTTT	CSARAPKSGLASPLHF
TRBV12-3/TRBV12-4	TRBJ1-1	few	NA	TGTGCCAGCAGTACCCCATCAACGGGAGGGGCTGAAGCTTTCTTT	CASSTPSTGGAEAFF
TRBV5-1	TRBJ2-1	few	TRBD1	TGCGCCAGCAGCCGACAGGGGGTCTTTCTCTACAATGAGCAGTTCTTC	CASSRQGVFLYNEQFF
TRBV18	TRBJ1-2	few	TRBD1	TGTGCCAGCTCACCACCCTACAGGGGGCGAAACTATGGCTACACCTTC	CASSPPYRGRNYGYTF
TRBV9	TRBJ1-2	NA	TRBD1	TGTGCCAGCAGCGAGGGACAGGGGTCGCAAAACTATGGCTACACCTTC	CASSEGQGSQNYGYTF
TRBV20-1	TRBJ2-7	NA	TRBD1	TGCAGTGCCAAGAGTTCGGGACAGGTCTTCTCCTACGAGCAGTACTTC	CSAKSSGQVFSYEQYF
TRBV6-1	TRBJ2-3	NA	TRBD2	TGTGCCAGCAGTAAATGGGAACTAGCGGGAGTGACAGATACGCAGTATTTT	CASSKWELAGVTDTQYF
TRBV12-3/TRBV12-4	TRBJ1-1	few	NA	TGTGCCAGCAGTTTTATGGGTGGGGGGAACACTGAAGCTTTCTTT	CASSFMGGGNTEAFF
TRBV9	TRBJ1-6	NA	NA	TGTGCCAGCAGCCCCACCCCCAATTCACCCCTCCACTTT	CASSPTPNSPLHF
TRBV6-5	TRBJ2-7	few	TRBD2	TGTGCCAGCAGTTACTCCAGCGGGGGGGCCTACGAGCAGTACTTC	CASSYSSGGAYEQYF
TRBV19	TRBJ1-1	few	TRBD1	TGTGCCAGTGTTGGACAGGGAATGAACACTGAAGCTTTCTTT	CASVGQGMNTEAFF
TRBV5-1	TRBJ2-7	NA	NA	TGCGCCAGCAGCACTACTCTCCCAGGGACCGAGCAGTACTTC	CASSTTLPGTEQYF
TRBV29-1	TRBJ2-2	NA	NA	TGCAGCGTTGAAGATCTTAGGCAGGGACACACCGGGGAGCTGTTTTTT	CSVEDLRQGHTGELFF
TRBV29-1	TRBJ2-1	few	TRBD2	TGCAGCGTTGAAGGCCTGGGAAGACTAGCGGGTAGAAGCAATGAGCAGTTCTTC	CSVEGLGRLAGRSNEQFF
TRBV6-5	TRBJ1-2	NA	TRBD1	TGTGCCAGCAGTCCCGGGACAGGTGGCGGGTATGGCTACACCTTC	CASSPGTGGGYGYTF
TRBV29-1	TRBJ2-2	few	NA	TGCAGCGTCTGGAGGACCGGGGAGCTGTTTTTT	CSVWRTGELFF
TRBV5-1	TRBJ1-3	many	NA	TGCGCCAGCAGCCCTACAGACGGGAGCTCTGGAAACACCATATATTTT	CASSPTDGSSGNTIYF
TRBV7-2	TRBJ2-4	NA	TRBD2	TGTGCCAGCAGCCCGCTTCGCGGGGGGCCTTCAAACATTCAGTACTTC	CASSPLRGGPSNIQYF
TRBV3-1	TRBJ2-7	NA	NA	TGTGCCAGCAGCCGGGACCCGTCCCACGAGCAGTACTTC	CASSRDPSHEQYF
TRBV10-3	TRBJ1-2	NA	NA	TGTGCCATCAGGGGATTCGGTTCACTTAACTTTGGCTACACCTTC	CAIRGFGSLNFGYTF
TRBV11-2	TRBJ1-5	many	NA	TGTGCCAGCAGCCTCAGCGGCCGGGGACAGCCCCAGCATTTT	CASSLSGRGQPQHF
TRBV29-1	TRBJ1-1	few	NA	TGCAGCGTTGAGGGTGGACAGAACACTGAAGCTTTCTTT	CSVEGGQNTEAFF
TRBV5-1	TRBJ1-2	NA	NA	TGCGCCAGCAGCTTGGAGAATAACTATGGCTACACCTTC	CASSLENNYGYTF
TRBV2	TRBJ1-4	NA	NA	TGTGCCAGCCCAGATCCGACTAATGAAAAACTGTTTTTT	CASPDPTNEKLFF
TRBV10-3	TRBJ1-4	NA	TRBD1	TGTGCCACCACTACAGGGGAATTGGGTGAAAAACTGTTTTTT	CATTTGELGEKLFF
TRBV4-1	TRBJ2-4	NA	NA	TGCGCCAGCAGCCAAGATGAGGGTGTATCCAAAAACATTCAGTACTTC	CASSQDEGVSKNIQYF
TRBV15	TRBJ2-7	NA	TRBD2	TGTGCCACCAGCAGTTACGGGAGCGGGAACTCCTACGAGCAGTACTTC	CATSSYGSGNSYEQYF
TRBV5-1	TRBJ2-7	few	NA	TGCGCCAGCAGCTTGAGTCAGGGTCTTACCTACGAGCAGTACTTC	CASSLSQGLTYEQYF
TRBV9	TRBJ2-1	NA	NA	TGTGCCAGCAGCGCCTCTGGGGCAATGCTGAATGAGCAGTTCTTC	CASSASGAMLNEQFF
TRBV5-1	TRBJ2-1	NA	TRBD2	TGCGCCAGCAGCTTAGAGCGGGAGGAAGGTGAGCAGTTCTTC	CASSLEREEGEQFF
TRBV7-2	TRBJ1-2	NA	NA	TGTGCCAGCAGCACGCAACAGGGAGTGCTGGATTATGGCTACACCTTC	CASSTQQGVLDYGYTF
TRBV20-1	TRBJ2-1	NA	NA	TGCAGTGCTAGCCCGGCGGTCTCCTACAATGAGCAGTTCTTC	CSASPAVSYNEQFF
TRBV7-8	TRBJ2-1	few	TRBD2	TGTGCCAGCAGCGTTCTAGCGGGGAATGAGCAGTTCTTC	CASSVLAGNEQFF
TRBV15	TRBJ1-1	few	NA	TGTGCCACCAGCAGAGTCCAGAACACTGAAGCTTTCTTT	CATSRVQNTEAFF
TRBV10-3	TRBJ1-2	few	TRBD1	TGTGCCATCCCGGAGGACAGGGGTGGCTACACCTTC	CAIPEDRGGYTF
TRBV7-9	TRBJ2-1	few	TRBD2	TGTGCCAGCAGCTTTATAGCGGGAGTAGCCTACAATGAGCAGTTCTTC	CASSFIAGVAYNEQFF
TRBV4-1	TRBJ2-1	NA	TRBD2	TGCGCCAGCAGACTCGGGGACTACGTGTCTTCCAATGAGCAGTTCTTC	CASRLGDYVSSNEQFF
TRBV7-6	TRBJ1-1	few	NA	TGTGCCAGCAGCTTACATGGGGACGTAGGGGAAAACACTGAAGCTTTCTTT	CASSLHGDVGENTEAFF
TRBV11-2	TRBJ2-1	few	TRBD2	TGTGCCAGCAGCTTTAGCGGGGGGGCCCTCAATGAGCAGTTCTTC	CASSFSGGALNEQFF
TRBV20-1	TRBJ2-7	NA	TRBD1	TGCAGTGCTGATACCCGGGACAGGGGGCTCGAGCAGTACTTC	CSADTRDRGLEQYF
TRBV4-3	TRBJ2-7	NA	TRBD1	TGCGCCAGCAGCCCCAGTCCCGGGACAGGGGTTCGTTACGAGCAGTACTTC	CASSPSPGTGVRYEQYF
TRBV20-1	TRBJ2-2	NA	TRBD1	TGCAGTGCTAGAACACCGGGACAGATTCTCGTGAACACCGGGGAGCTGTTTTTT	CSARTPGQILVNTGELFF
TRBV5-1	TRBJ1-1	NA	TRBD1	TGCGCCAGCAACAGGGGATCCACTGAAGCTTTCTTT	CASNRGSTEAFF
TRBV5-1	TRBJ1-6	NA	TRBD1	TGCGCCAGCAGCTGGGGACAGGGGAAGAATTCACCCCTCCACTTT	CASSWGQGKNSPLHF
TRBV29-1	TRBJ1-5	few	NA	TGCAGCGTTGAAGAAGGGGAGGGCAATCAGCCCCAGCATTTT	CSVEEGEGNQPQHF
TRBV6-1	TRBJ1-2	few	NA	TGTGCTTCGGTTATATTGGGTTCCCATTATGGCTACACCTTC	CASVILGSHYGYTF
TRBV12-3/TRBV12-4	TRBJ2-2	few	NA	TGTGCCAGCAGCTCTGGCCGGAGTCGCAGGGGCGATACCGGGGAGCTGTTTTTT	CASSSGRSRRGDTGELFF